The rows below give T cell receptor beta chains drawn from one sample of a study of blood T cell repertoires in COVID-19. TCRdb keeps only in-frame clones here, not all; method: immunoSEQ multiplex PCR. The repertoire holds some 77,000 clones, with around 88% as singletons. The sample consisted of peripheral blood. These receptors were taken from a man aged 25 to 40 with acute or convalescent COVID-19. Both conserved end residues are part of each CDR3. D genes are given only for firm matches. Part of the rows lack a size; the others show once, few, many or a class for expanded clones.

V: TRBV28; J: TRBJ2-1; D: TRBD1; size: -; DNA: TGTGCCAGCCTCGTTAGGGGGCCGAGCTCCTACAATGAGCAGTTCTTC; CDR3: CASLVRGPSSYNEQFF
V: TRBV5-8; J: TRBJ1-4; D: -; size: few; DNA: TGTGCCAGCAGCTTCGGTAATGAAAAACTGTTTTTT; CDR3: CASSFGNEKLFF
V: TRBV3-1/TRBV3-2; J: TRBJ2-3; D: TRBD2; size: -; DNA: TGTGCCAGCAGCGGAGCGGGAGCCTCCGCAGATACGCAGTATTTT; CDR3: CASSGAGASADTQYF
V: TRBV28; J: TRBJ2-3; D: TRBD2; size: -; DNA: TGTGCCAGCAGTTTAGTCTCGGGAGGGCCACGCACAGATACGCAGTATTTT; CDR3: CASSLVSGGPRTDTQYF
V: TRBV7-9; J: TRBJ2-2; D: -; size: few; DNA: TGTGCCAGCAGCCTGAGCGGAAGAGGGACCGGGGAGCTGTTTTTT; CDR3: CASSLSGRGTGELFF
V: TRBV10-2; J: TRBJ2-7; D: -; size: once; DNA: TGCGCCAGCATGGCCGGGGGAGCTCCCCACGAGCAGTACTTC; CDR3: CASMAGGAPHEQYF
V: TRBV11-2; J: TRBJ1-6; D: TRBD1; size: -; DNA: TGTGCCAGCAGCTTAAGACAGGGGCTCTCCTATAATTCACCCCTCCACTTT; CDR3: CASSLRQGLSYNSPLHF
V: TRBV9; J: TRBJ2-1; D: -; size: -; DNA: TGTGCCAGCAGCGTAGGTCTATCTGAGCAGTTCTTC; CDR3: CASSVGLSEQFF
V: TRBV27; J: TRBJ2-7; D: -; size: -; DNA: TGTGCCAGCACCTCAGGGCAGGGTAGCTACGAGCAGTACTTC; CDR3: CASTSGQGSYEQYF
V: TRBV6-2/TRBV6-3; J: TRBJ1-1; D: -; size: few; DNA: TGTGCCAGCAGTTACGTGGACACTCAATATGAAGCTTTCTTT; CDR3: CASSYVDTQYEAFF
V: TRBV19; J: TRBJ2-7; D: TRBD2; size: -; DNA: TGTGCCAGTAGTGCGGGAGTCACCTACGAGCAGTACTTC; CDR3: CASSAGVTYEQYF
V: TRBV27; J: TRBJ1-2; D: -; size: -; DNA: TGTGCCAGCGGAGGGGCTGTCAAGACTAACTATGGCTACACCTTC; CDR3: CASGGAVKTNYGYTF
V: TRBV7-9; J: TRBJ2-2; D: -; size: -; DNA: TGTGCCAGCAGCTCCAGGCCACTAGATCCGTCCGGGGAGCTGTTTTTT; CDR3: CASSSRPLDPSGELFF
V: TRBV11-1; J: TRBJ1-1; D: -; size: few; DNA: TGTGCCAGCAGTTTGGGCCGGTTGAACACTGAAGCTTTCTTT; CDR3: CASSLGRLNTEAFF
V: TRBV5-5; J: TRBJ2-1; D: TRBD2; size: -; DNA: TGTGCCAGCAGTACGGGACTAGCGGGCTTCAATGAGCAGTTCTTC; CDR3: CASSTGLAGFNEQFF
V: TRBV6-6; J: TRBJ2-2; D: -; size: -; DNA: TGTGCCAGCAGTTACTCGGGAGTTACCGGGGAGCTGTTTTTT; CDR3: CASSYSGVTGELFF
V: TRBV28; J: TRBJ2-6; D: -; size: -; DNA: TGTGCCACCGGGGGGCGTACTGCCTCTGGGGCCAACGTCCTGACTTTC; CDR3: CATGGRTASGANVLTF
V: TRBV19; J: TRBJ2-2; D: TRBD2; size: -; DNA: TGTGCCAGTAGGCTAGCGGGAGGGCCAACCGGGGAGCTGTTTTTT; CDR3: CASRLAGGPTGELFF
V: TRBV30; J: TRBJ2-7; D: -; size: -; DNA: TGTGCCTGGTCGGGGGTCAAACCCGAGCAGTACTTC; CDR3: CAWSGVKPEQYF
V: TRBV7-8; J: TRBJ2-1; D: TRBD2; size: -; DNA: TGTGCCAGCAGCTTTAGCGGGAGTTTCTACAATGAGCAGTTCTTC; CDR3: CASSFSGSFYNEQFF
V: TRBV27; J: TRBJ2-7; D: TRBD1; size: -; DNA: TGTGCCAGCAGGGCACAAGGGGGCCAGGGTCGCTACGAGCAGTACTTC; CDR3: CASRAQGGQGRYEQYF
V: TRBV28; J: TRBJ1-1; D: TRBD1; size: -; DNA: TGTGCCAGCAGTTTAGGTGCTTTAGGACAGGGAGTTAGAACTGAAGCTTTCTTT; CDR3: CASSLGALGQGVRTEAFF
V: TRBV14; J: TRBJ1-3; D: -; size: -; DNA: TGTGCCAGCAGCCAAGAGAGAACTGGAAACACCATATATTTT; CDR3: CASSQERTGNTIYF
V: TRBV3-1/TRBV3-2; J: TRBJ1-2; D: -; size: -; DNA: TGTGCCAGCAGGCGGGGACCCAGTGAGGGCTACACCTTC; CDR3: CASRRGPSEGYTF
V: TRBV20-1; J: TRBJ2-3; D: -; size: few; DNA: TGCAGTGCTAGTGAGGACACGGGGGACTTCACAGATACGCAGTATTTT; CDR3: CSASEDTGDFTDTQYF
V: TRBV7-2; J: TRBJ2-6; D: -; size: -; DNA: TGTGCCAGCAGCTTAGAGGGATGGACAGGGGCCAACGTCCTGACTTTC; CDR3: CASSLEGWTGANVLTF
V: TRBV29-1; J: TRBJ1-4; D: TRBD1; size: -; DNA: TGCAGCGTCGCCCCCGGGACAGGGTACGAGGAAAAACTGTTTTTT; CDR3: CSVAPGTGYEEKLFF
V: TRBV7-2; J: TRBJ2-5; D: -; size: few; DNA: TGTGCCAGCAGCTTGACTATTCAAGAGACCCAGTACTTC; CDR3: CASSLTIQETQYF
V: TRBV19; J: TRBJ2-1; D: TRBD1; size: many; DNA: TGTGCCAGTAGTCCGGGACAGAGATCGCATGAGCAGTTCTTC; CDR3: CASSPGQRSHEQFF
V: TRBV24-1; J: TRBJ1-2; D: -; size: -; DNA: TGTGCCACCAGTGGCCCCGACAATAACTATGGCTACACCTTC; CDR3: CATSGPDNNYGYTF
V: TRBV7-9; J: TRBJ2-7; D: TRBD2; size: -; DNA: TGTGCCAGCAGCTTAGTAGGCGGGGGGGACGAGCAGTACTTC; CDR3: CASSLVGGGDEQYF
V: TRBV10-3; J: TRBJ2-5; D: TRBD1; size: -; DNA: TGTGCCATCAGTGGAACCGGGACAGGGGGCCGAGAGACCCAGTACTTC; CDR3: CAISGTGTGGRETQYF
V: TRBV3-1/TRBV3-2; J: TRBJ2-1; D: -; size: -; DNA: TGTGCCAGCAGCCAAAAGCCACAAAAGGAGCTATGTGGGGAGCAGTTCTTC; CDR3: CASSQKPQKELCGEQFF
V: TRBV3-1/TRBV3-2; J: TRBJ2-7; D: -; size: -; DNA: TGTGCCAGCAGCCAAGTCTGGGACAACTACGAGCAGTACTTC; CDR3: CASSQVWDNYEQYF
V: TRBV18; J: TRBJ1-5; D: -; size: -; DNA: TGTGCCAGCCCCTCGGGAGAGCCCAATCAGCCCCAGCATTTT; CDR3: CASPSGEPNQPQHF
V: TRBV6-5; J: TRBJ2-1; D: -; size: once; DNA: TGTGCCAGCAGTTACTCTCGGTACAATGAGCAGTTCTTC; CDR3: CASSYSRYNEQFF
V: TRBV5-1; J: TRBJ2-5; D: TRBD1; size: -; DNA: TGCGCCAGCAGCCGGGACAGCCAAGAGACCCAGTACTTC; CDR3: CASSRDSQETQYF
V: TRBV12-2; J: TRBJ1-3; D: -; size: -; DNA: TGTGCAAGTCGCCTACAGGGGAGCTCTGGAAACACCATATATTTT; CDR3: CASRLQGSSGNTIYF
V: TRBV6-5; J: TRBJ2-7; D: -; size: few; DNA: TGTGCCAGCAGCGTACTTTCTAATTCCTACGAGCAGTACTTC; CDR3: CASSVLSNSYEQYF
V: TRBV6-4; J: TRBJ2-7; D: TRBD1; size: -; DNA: TGTGCCAGCAGTGACGAGACAGGGGCCGACGAGCAGTACTTC; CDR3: CASSDETGADEQYF